Presented here are 15 T cell receptor beta chains from one specimen sequenced in a study of tumor-infiltrating lymphocytes in localized non-small cell lung cancer. Profiling relied on immunoSEQ multiplex PCR, and the TCRdb table lists in-frame clones only, not all of them. The profile shows around 8,900 clones, 60% to 80% of them singletons. Sequencing was done on a sample of lung tumor tissue. These receptors were collected from a human donor with non-small cell lung cancer.

The chain combines TRBV7-2 with TRBJ2-2; unclear D gene. The CDR3 consists of 13 residues. Trimming took 2 bases from V and 3 from J, leaving 4 bases between them. Germline-derived CDR1 and CDR2 are SGHTA and FQGNSA. CDR3 sequence reads: CASSLWDTGELFF. In nucleotides, the CDR3 is TGTGCCAGCAGCTTATGGGACACCGGGGAGCTGTTTTTT.

The gene calls are TRBV25-1 and TRBJ2-3; TRBD2 aligns across 11 bases. Germline CDR1 MGHDK, CDR2 SYGVNS. The CDR3 is 16 residues long. V was clipped by 7 bases and J by 2 bases; unmatched bases: 8. DNA of the CDR3: TGTGCCAGCAACCCCGGGACTAGCGGTAACACAGATACGCAGTATTTT. Its translation is CASNPGTSGNTDTQYF.

This clone has a handful of counts. The rearrangement links TRBV4-2 to TRBJ1-6; D is unclear. Trimming took off 0 bases at V and 9 bases at J, with 12 bases between the two ends. The CDR3 contains 15 residues. Germline loops: CDR1 LGHNA, CDR2 YNFKEQ. CDR3 sequence (DNA): TGTGCCAGCAGCCAAGATATAGAAGGGCTTTCACCCCTCCACTTT. Translated: CASSQDIEGLSPLHF.

V is TRBV10-3 and J is TRBJ2-6; D possibly uses TRBD1 or TRBD2 (5 bases each). The CDR3 contains 16 residues. CDR1 is ENHRY and CDR2 is SYGVKD in the germline V gene. The V gene lost 7 bases and the J gene lost 2 bases, with 15 bases spanning the gap. CDR3 sequence: CAINKGPSAGANVLTF. The DNA of the CDR3 is TGTGCCATCAACAAGGGACCTTCGGCTGGGGCCAACGTCCTGACTTTC.

V is TRBV5-6 and J is TRBJ2-7; D might be TRBD2 (5 bases). V dropped 4 bases and J dropped 8 bases, with 10 bases sitting between them. This CDR3 spans 11 amino acids. Germline lookup yields CDR1 SGHDT and CDR2 YYEEEE. For the CDR3, the DNA is TGTGCCAGCAGCCGTCGGGATCAGCAGTACTTC. Encoded protein: CASSRRDQQYF.

The rearrangement uses TRBV6-5 and TRBJ1-2; perhaps TRBD1 as D (5 bases). Germline-derived CDR1 and CDR2 are MNHEY and SVGAGI. The CDR3 is 13 amino acids. Trimming left V 5 bases short and J 8 bases short, with 15 bases between. CDR3 DNA: TGTGCCAGCAGTCTCTCGGGAGGGGTCGGCTACACCTTC. Amino acids: CASSLSGGVGYTF.

This rearrangement joins TRBV5-1 to TRBJ2-6, with unresolved D. Trimming removed 2 bases from V and 0 bases from J, with 6 bases in between. CDR3 length: 15 residues. Germline V gene data show CDR1 as SGHRS and CDR2 as YFSETQ. The CDR3 DNA reads TGCGCCAGCAGCTTCGGCCTCTCTGGGGCCAACGTCCTGACTTTC. Its protein is CASSFGLSGANVLTF.

This chain links TRBV7-9 with TRBJ2-7; 10 positions match TRBD2. Trimming cost V 5 bases and J 0 bases; bases outside gene matches: 4. The germline CDR1 and CDR2 sequences are SEHNR and FQNEAQ (reference sequence). This CDR3 has 15 amino acids. The CDR3 reads CASSRSGGGSYEQYF. CDR3 nucleotides: TGTGCCAGCAGCCGAAGCGGGGGGGGCTCCTACGAGCAGTACTTC.

This clone qualifies as medium-sized (0.01 to 0.1%). V usage is TRBV7-9 and J usage is TRBJ2-7; 9 nucleotides align to TRBD2. Germline CDR1 is SEHNR and CDR2 is FQNEAQ (reference sequence). CDR3 length: 18 residues. Trimming at V came to 3 bases and at J to 0 bases, leaving 12 bases not matched to a gene. CDR3: CASSLGGGAGGISYEQYF. In DNA, the CDR3 is TGTGCCAGCAGCTTGGGGGGCGGAGCGGGAGGCATCTCCTACGAGCAGTACTTC.

This clone showed up just a few times. V gene TRBV7-9 combines with J gene TRBJ2-4; 8 nucleotides line up with TRBD2. Unmatched junction bases numbered 2, after V lost 5 bases and J lost 5 bases. This CDR3 has 13 amino acids. CDR1 is SEHNR and CDR2 is FQNEAQ in the germline V gene (reference sequence). The CDR3 nucleotides read TGTGCCAGCAGCGAGGGACTAGAAAACATTCAGTACTTC. Translated: CASSEGLENIQYF.

The chain links TRBV5-6 to TRBJ1-6; 10 nucleotides line up with TRBD1. Germline trimming cut 5 bases from V and 7 bases from J; bases unmatched to any gene: 6. The CDR3 runs 15 residues. CDR1 and CDR2 (germline): SGHDT, YYEEEE. CDR3 in DNA: TGTGCCAGCAGACCCGGGACAGGGGTAAATTCACCCCTCCACTTT. Amino acids: CASRPGTGVNSPLHF.

The chain has TRBV9 and TRBJ2-5; TRBD2 aligns across 9 bases. Germline V gives CDR1 SGDLS, CDR2 YYNGEE. The CDR3 is 15 amino acids. The V and J ends lost 0 bases and 5 bases, in that order; junction bases with no gene match: 5. The CDR3 region is CASSVVAGGWETQYF. DNA of the CDR3: TGTGCCAGCAGCGTAGTGGCGGGGGGGTGGGAGACCCAGTACTTC.

This clone has just a few counts. This chain connects TRBV4-3 to TRBJ1-3, with a weak D call TRBD1 (5 bases). The CDR3 contains 16 residues. Germline assignment: CDR1 LGHNA and CDR2 YSLEER. Trimming removed 3 bases at V and 1 base at J, with 13 bases between. The DNA for the CDR3 is TGCGCCAGCAGCCACGTTATAGGGACTTCTGGAAACACCATATATTTT. Protein sequence: CASSHVIGTSGNTIYF.

V gene TRBV29-1 combines with J gene TRBJ1-2; a weak D match, TRBD1 (5 bases). CDR1 SQVTM and CDR2 ANQGSEA come from the germline V gene. The V gene lost 3 bases and the J gene lost 10 bases, with 12 bases spanning the gap. The CDR3 runs 11 residues. Written as DNA, the CDR3 is TGCAGCGTTGAGGGGGGGAATATCTACACCTTC. It is translated as CSVEGGNIYTF.

The table lists this clone with a few counts. This rearrangement joins TRBV29-1 to TRBJ1-5, with D hard to call. The CDR3 consists of 13 residues. Germline V gene lookup returns CDR1 SQVTM and CDR2 ANQGSEA. Trimming took 3 bases from V and 7 from J, leaving 13 bases between them. The CDR3 region is CSVDGGYRQPQHF. CDR3 nucleotides: TGCAGCGTTGACGGAGGGTATCGCCAGCCCCAGCATTTT.